The 26 T cell receptor beta chains in this list originate from one sample, sequenced in a study of regulatory T cells in long-lasting Graves disease. Time point meaning: newly diagnosed GD, antithyroid drugs for less than 3 months. Isolated PBMC RNA provided the starting material for the TCR library. Arm-PCR of CDR3 regions with iRepertoire HTBI primers generated TCR beta libraries. TCRdb re-called the multiplex PCR reads with MiXCR, one entry per CDR3 protein. Here the sample spans a few hundred thousand distinct CDR3 sequences, 15% to 20% being singletons. These data were also filed under a second study, of T cells in Graves' hyperthyroidism and ophthalmopathy.

This sample comprised peripheral blood mononuclear cells (PBMCs), obtained at new diagnosis, from a patient treated with antithyroid drugs. These receptors originate from a woman between 18 and 29 years old with Graves disease.

In this sample, this clonotype turned up many times. V and J are TRBV20-1 and TRBJ2-5; D tentatively reads TRBD1 or TRBD2 (6 bases each). Germline CDR1 DFQATT, CDR2 SNEGSKA (reference sequence). The CDR3 covers 15 residues. Trimming stripped 0 bases from V and 2 bases from J, with 13 bases between. CDR3 DNA: TGCAGTGCTAGAGATTTCCGGAGGGGGCAAGAGACCCAGTACTTC. Its translation: CSARDFRRGQETQYF.

This clonotype was counted only a few times. The V gene is TRBV20-1, the J gene TRBJ2-2; 13 nucleotides align to TRBD2. Germline values: CDR1 DFQATT, CDR2 SNEGSKA (reference sequence). This CDR3 region has 18 residues. The trim removed 6 bases at V and 5 bases at J, leaving 15 bases unmatched. The CDR3 loop is CSAPGGGLAGFGTGELFF. In DNA, the CDR3 is TGCAGTGCCCCCGGAGGGGGACTAGCGGGATTCGGGACCGGGGAGCTGTTTTTT.

This clonotype has a count of ten or more. V usage is TRBV18 and J usage is TRBJ2-7, with a possible D match to TRBD2 (6 bases). The CDR3 runs 16 residues. Germline V lookup: CDR1 KGHSH, CDR2 LQKENI. V was cut by 3 bases and J by 2 bases, with 17 bases left in between. The CDR3 nucleotides are TGTGCCAGCTCACCTTACCCGGGACTTGCGGCCTACGAGCAGTACTTC. Protein product: CASSPYPGLAAYEQYF.

This clonotype was recorded many times. One end of the junction is discordant with germline, which a read error may explain. This sequence joins TRBV27 and TRBJ1-5; possibly TRBD1 for D (5 bases). The CDR3 loop spans 14 amino acids. The V gene's germline CDR1 is MNHEY and CDR2 SMNVEV (reference sequence). The CDR3 region has the DNA TGCGCCAGCAGCTTGGGGGATAGCAATCAGCCCCAGCATTTT. Protein: CASSLGDSNQPQHF.

This clonotype has ten or more counts. The rearrangement uses TRBV28 and TRBJ1-2; 7 nucleotides agree with TRBD1. CDR1 is MDHEN, CDR2 SYDVKM, per germline. This CDR3 is 15 amino acids long. Trimming took 6 bases from V and 3 from J; bases not matched to a gene: 10. The CDR3: CASRSEDRAHYGYTF. The CDR3 region has the DNA TGTGCCAGCAGGTCAGAAGACAGGGCTCACTATGGCTACACCTTC.

This clonotype has a handful of counts. This may be a read error: a much more frequent sequence differs by one nucleotide. The rearrangement links TRBV2 to TRBJ2-2; 9 positions agree with TRBD1. The CDR3 loop spans 17 amino acids. CDR1 and CDR2 (germline): SNHLY, FYNNEI. J was trimmed by 5 bases and V by 7 bases; bases with no gene match: 14. CDR3 in amino acids: CASTQYPGTGSTGELFF. CDR3 bases: TGTGCCAGCACCCAATACCCGGGGACAGGGAGTACCGGGGAGCTGTTTTTT.

This clonotype occurred many times. The V call is TRBV3-1, the J call TRBJ2-3; D could derive from TRBD1 or TRBD2 (5 bases each). There are 17 residues in the CDR3. The germline V gene encodes CDR1 LGHDT and CDR2 YNNKEL (reference sequence). V was pared by 0 bases and J by 4 bases, with 17 bases between. The CDR3 region is CASSQEEDILPPDTQYF. CDR3 in DNA: TGTGCCAGCAGCCAAGAGGAGGACATCCTACCCCCAGATACGCAGTATTTT.

V is TRBV9 and J is TRBJ2-2; 8 positions agree with TRBD2. The CDR3 extends over 15 amino acids. Germline-derived CDR1 and CDR2 are SGDLS and YYNGEE. V dropped 1 base and J dropped 4; count of bases not matched to a gene: 3. The CDR3: CASSVTGGGTGELFF. The CDR3, as DNA: TGTGCCAGCAGCGTAACGGGGGGGGGCACCGGGGAGCTGTTTTTT.

This clonotype was observed at least ten times. The rearrangement joins TRBV2 to TRBJ2-2, with TRBD2 identical over 8 bases. Germline V gives CDR1 SNHLY, CDR2 FYNNEI. The CDR3 contains 13 residues. J lost 6 bases, V lost 7 bases, and 4 bases had no gene match. The CDR3 DNA is TGTGCCAGCAAGCGGGAGTTCCCCGGGGAGCTGTTTTTT. Translating gives CASKREFPGELFF.

There are many counts of this clonotype. Its ends do not fully match the called genes, so a read error is possible. This chain connects TRBV11-2 to TRBJ2-3, with D perhaps TRBD1 (6 bases). Per germline, CDR1 SGHAT and CDR2 FQNNGV. This CDR3 has 14 residues. The CDR3 sequence: CASSWGRDTNTQYF. The CDR3 coding sequence is TGTGCCAGCAGCTGGGGGCGAGACACAAATACGCAGTATTTT. The entire variable domain, with the rest obtained from reference TRBV11-2 and TRBJ2-3, is as follows: EAGVAQSPRYKIIEKRQSVAFWCNPISGHATLYWYQQILGQGPKLLIQFQNNGVVDDSQLPKDRFSAERLKGVDSTLKIQPAKLEDSAVYLCASSWGRDTNTQYFGPGTRLTVL.

This clonotype was recorded at least ten times. An end of the junction does not agree with germline; a read error may underlie this. The chain has TRBV7-7 and TRBJ2-5; perhaps TRBD2 as D (5 bases). The CDR3 has 14 residues. Germline loops: CDR1 SSHAT, CDR2 FNYEAQ (reference sequence). CDR3 protein: CASSLAGPGETQYF. The CDR3 DNA reads TGTGCTAGCAGCTTAGCTGGGCCGGGGGAGACCCAGTACTTC.

A word on this clonotype: The missing conserved phenylalanine or tryptophan at the end of this CDR3 makes a read error likely. The chain combines TRBV30 with TRBJ1-1; D unresolved. The germline gives CDR1 GTSNPN, CDR2 SVGIG (reference sequence). V was trimmed by 0 bases and J by 4 bases, leaving 15 bases between them. The CDR3 is made up of 15 amino acids. This CDR3 is CAWSVWGGNSTEAFL. In DNA form, the CDR3 reads TGTGCCTGGAGTGTATGGGGAGGGAACTCCACTGAAGCTTTCTTG.

A few counts support this clonotype. The rearrangement uses TRBV19 and TRBJ2-1; 7 nucleotides align to TRBD2. Germline V gives CDR1 LNHDA, CDR2 SQIVND (reference sequence). The CDR3 extends over 13 amino acids. The trim removed 8 bases at V and 2 bases at J, leaving 3 bases unmatched. CDR3 nucleotides: TGTGCCAGTGCCGGGAGGCCCTACAATGAGCAGTTCTTC. Translated, it gives CASAGRPYNEQFF.

This clonotype appeared a single time. V and J are TRBV19 and TRBJ1-4; 12 bases match TRBD1. V gave up 7 bases and J gave up 3 bases; unmatched junction bases: 3. Germline V gene lookup returns CDR1 LNHDA and CDR2 SQIVND (reference sequence). The CDR3 extends over 15 amino acids. CDR3 loop: CASTGQGAPNEKLFF. The CDR3 nucleotides are TGTGCCAGTACGGGACAGGGGGCGCCTAATGAAAAACTGTTTTTT.

This clonotype was picked up a small number of times. The gene calls are TRBV20-1 and TRBJ2-2, with TRBD2 matching over 15 bases. The ends lost 4 bases at V and 4 bases at J; junction bases unmatched: 4. CDR3 length equals 16 residues. Germline-derived CDR1 and CDR2 are DFQATT and SNEGSKA (reference sequence). CDR3 in DNA: TGCAGTGCTACCGGGACTAGCGGGAGGCGCACCGGGGAGCTGTTTTTT. Amino acids: CSATGTSGRRTGELFF.

There are many counts of this clonotype. The gene calls are TRBV7-8 and TRBJ2-7, with D possibly matching TRBD1 (5 bases). Per germline, CDR1 SGHVS and CDR2 FQNEAQ. The V end was cut by 2 bases, the J end by 1 base, with 12 bases between. This CDR3 region has 15 residues. In nucleotides, the CDR3 is TGTGCCAGCAGCTTATCAGGGCAGAGTTCCTACGAGCAGTACTTC. It translates to CASSLSGQSSYEQYF.

Points on this clonotype: A much larger clone differs from this one at a single base, so this may be a read error. This sequence joins TRBV20-1 and TRBJ2-7; D is perhaps TRBD1 (6 bases). There are 15 residues in the CDR3. Germline values: CDR1 DFQATT, CDR2 SNEGSKA (reference sequence). This CDR3 reads CSAQGRGFFSYERYF. CDR3 in DNA: TGCAGTGCCCAAGGCAGGGGTTTTTTTTCCTACGAGCGGTACTTC.

There are many counts of this clonotype. The chain has TRBV6-5 and TRBJ2-2; 7 positions agree with TRBD1. This CDR3 has 15 residues. V lost 4 bases to trimming and J lost 6 bases; unmatched junction nucleotides: 8. CDR1 MNHEY and CDR2 SVGAGI come from the germline V gene. This CDR3 reads CASSSRQGRSGELFF. The CDR3 bases are TGTGCCAGCAGTTCGCGACAGGGAAGGTCCGGGGAGCTGTTTTTT.

This clonotype has ten or more counts. The rearrangement uses TRBV2 and TRBJ2-7, with 7 bases aligning to TRBD2. The junction had 9 bases not matched to a gene; V was cut back by 6 bases and J by 4 bases. The CDR3 loop spans 14 amino acids. Germline V gene lookup returns CDR1 SNHLY and CDR2 FYNNEI. As DNA, the CDR3 is TGTGCCAGCAGCGTAGGGAGGGGCCTTTACGAGCAGTACTTC. As protein: CASSVGRGLYEQYF.

This clonotype occurred many times. The chain employs TRBV20-1 and TRBJ2-7; TRBD1 might be the D (5 bases). The germline V gene encodes CDR1 DFQATT and CDR2 SNEGSKA (reference sequence). Trimming took off 5 bases at V and 6 bases at J, with 17 bases between the two ends. The CDR3 consists of 13 residues. Here the CDR3 reads CSASPGPDREQYF. Written as DNA, the CDR3 is TGCAGTGCTTCCCCAGGGCCTGATCGCGAGCAGTACTTC.

This clonotype has a count of ten or more. The chain recombines TRBV11-1 with TRBJ1-1, with D perhaps matching TRBD1 (6 bases). The CDR3 runs 15 residues. The germline gives CDR1 SGHAT, CDR2 FQDESV (reference sequence). Deletions cut 3 bases from V and 1 base from J, with 12 bases between. The CDR3 DNA follows: TGTGCCAGCAGCTTGGACCGAGGGGGGAACACTGAAGCTTTCTTT. Its translation is CASSLDRGGNTEAFF.

About this clonotype: This clone may be a read error of a much larger clone one base away. This chain links TRBV7-9 with TRBJ1-5; D is unresolved. Trimming stripped 6 bases from V and 5 bases from J, with 11 bases between. The CDR3 consists of 13 residues. The germline V gene encodes CDR1 SEHNR and CDR2 FQNEAQ (reference sequence). Here the CDR3 reads CASSGDFDQPQHF. The CDR3 DNA sequence: TGTGCCAGCAGTGGAGATTTCGATCAGCCCCAGCATTTT.

This clonotype was detected ten times or more. This chain uses TRBV3-1 with TRBJ2-5, with 7 bases fitting TRBD2. CDR1 LGHDT and CDR2 YNNKEL come from the germline V gene (reference sequence). The V gene end was trimmed by 1 base and the J gene end by 3 bases; junction bases not matched to a gene: 2. The CDR3 runs to 14 residues. CDR3 residues: CASSQGGGEETQYF. The CDR3 nucleotides are TGTGCCAGCAGCCAAGGGGGGGGTGAAGAGACCCAGTACTTC.

This clonotype was observed many times. The chain combines TRBV30 with TRBJ2-7, with TRBD2 matching over 8 bases. The trim removed 2 bases at V and 3 bases at J, leaving 6 bases unmatched. Germline assignment: CDR1 GTSNPN and CDR2 SVGIG (reference sequence). This CDR3 is 14 amino acids long. CDR3: CAWSPGGGYYEQYF. The CDR3 DNA is TGTGCCTGGAGTCCCGGGGGGGGATACTACGAGCAGTACTTC.

This clonotype was picked up a small number of times. V is TRBV20-1 and J is TRBJ2-1; TRBD1 aligns across 7 bases. Losses at the gene ends were 0 bases for V and 5 bases for J; bases not matched to a gene: 10. The CDR3 covers 16 residues. The V gene's germline CDR1 is DFQATT and CDR2 SNEGSKA (reference sequence). DNA of the CDR3: TGCAGTGCTAGAGATCTTAGGGGGCTCTGGAACAATGAGCAGTTCTTC. The encoded protein is CSARDLRGLWNNEQFF.

The rearrangement joins TRBV7-6 to TRBJ2-5; 8 bases are a match to TRBD2. In germline, CDR1 is SGHVS, CDR2 FNYEAQ. Unmatched junction bases numbered 13, after V lost 5 bases and J lost 2 bases. This CDR3 is 17 amino acids long. CDR3 sequence: CASSRGGSGLVQETQYF. The CDR3 bases are TGTGCCAGCAGCCGAGGGGGGTCGGGACTAGTGCAAGAGACCCAGTACTTC.